This TCR beta chain was observed in a study of CD8+CD57+ T cells in acquired aplastic anemia. Across the whole study: An average of approximately 3.4 ug of DNA was obtained from sorted CD4+ and CD8+ cells. Reads per healthy sample averaged about 10.8 million (CD4+) and 11.0 million (CD8+). Whole-study findings and limits: Patients were compared with controls for CD8+ Simpson's diversity, and no significant difference emerged. Roughly 28 was the count of CD8+ CDR3 sequences that patients shared with controls.

Investigators profiled TCR beta VDJ and CDR3 from genomic DNA template. TCRdb recomputed calls from the reads with MiXCR, one row per CDR3 protein. The table records roughly 63,000 distinct CDR3 sequences, roughly half of them present only once. This CDR3 is built from 13 residues. V was cut by 4 bases and J by 2 bases, with 9 bases left in between. Germline loops: CDR1 MGHRA, CDR2 YSYEKL. This clonotype showed up many times. The antigen is undetermined. J is TRBJ2-7 and V is TRBV4-1; D unresolved. This clonotype was obtained from a human donor in good health, serving as a control. Sequences were obtained from sorted CD4+, CD8+, or CD8+CD57+ T cells (not recorded which) from PBMCs. CDR3 protein: CASSRSRAYEQYF. CDR3 in DNA: TGCGCCAGCAGCCGATCTAGGGCCTACGAGCAGTACTTC.